The entry below gives a single T cell receptor beta chain sequence along with its context. CDR3 length: 17 residues. Germline assignment: CDR1 LGHNA and CDR2 YNFKEQ. Trimming at V came to 0 bases and at J to 4 bases, leaving 11 bases not matched to a gene. This record comes from a study of technical replicates of blood from several donors. The data were produced by immunoSEQ multiplex PCR, yet TCRdb's version contains in-frame clones alone and is incomplete. The sample lists about 80,000 clones; about 91% were seen once. The sequence came from a human donor in good health. Material: T cells isolated from PBMCs. The V and J genes are TRBV4-2 and TRBJ1-2; 7 bases are a match to TRBD1. CDR3 sequence reads: CASSQDLAGGISYGYTF. The CDR3 DNA reads as TGTGCCAGCAGCCAAGACTTGGCAGGGGGAATTAGCTATGGCTACACCTTC.